This TCR beta chain was captured by sequencing in a study of T cell responses to AZD1222 COVID-19 vaccine. On this clone itself: Its target is not known.

Broader study findings: Targets within unmutated variant regions were reportedly found for nearly half of spike-specific TCRs.

Sequencing used immunoSEQ multiplex PCR; TCRdb keeps in-frame clones, though not all of them. Of around 90,000 clones in the sample, more than 75% were seen once. Germline trimming cut 9 bases from V and 2 bases from J; bases unmatched to any gene: 5. The germline V gene encodes CDR1 MDHEN and CDR2 SYDVKM. The CDR3 spans 13 residues. The TCR comes from an adult in good health. The sequenced sample was peripheral blood, obtained on day 0 of MenACWY control vaccination. The chain is built from TRBV28 and TRBJ2-3; 7 bases fit TRBD2. The CDR3 nucleotides are TGTGCCAGTAGGGCGGGAGCCACAGATACGCAGTATTTT. It is translated as CASRAGATDTQYF.